One T cell receptor beta chain is described in this entry. Its specificity is not known. The CDR3 covers 15 residues. Germline CDR1 reads MNHGY; CDR2 reads SAAAGT. V was shortened by 6 bases and J by 1 base, with 16 bases between the two germline ends. TCRdb recomputed calls from the reads with MiXCR, one row per CDR3 protein. The sample holds about 770,000 distinct CDR3 sequences, 25% to 35% seen once. The data belong to a study of T cell repertoires in cytomegalovirus infection. Sequenced material: cultured CD8+ T cells from PBMCs, taken from culture after CMV antigen stimulation. The sequence came from a human donor in good health (CMV status not recorded). Some clones in this sample may be carry-over from other donors' samples. The V gene is TRBV6-8, the J gene TRBJ2-7; possibly TRBD1 or TRBD2 for D (5 bases each). The CDR3 nucleotides read TGTGCCAGCAGCATCTTTCGTGGGGGTTCCTACGAGCAGTACTTC. Translating gives CASSIFRGGSYEQYF.